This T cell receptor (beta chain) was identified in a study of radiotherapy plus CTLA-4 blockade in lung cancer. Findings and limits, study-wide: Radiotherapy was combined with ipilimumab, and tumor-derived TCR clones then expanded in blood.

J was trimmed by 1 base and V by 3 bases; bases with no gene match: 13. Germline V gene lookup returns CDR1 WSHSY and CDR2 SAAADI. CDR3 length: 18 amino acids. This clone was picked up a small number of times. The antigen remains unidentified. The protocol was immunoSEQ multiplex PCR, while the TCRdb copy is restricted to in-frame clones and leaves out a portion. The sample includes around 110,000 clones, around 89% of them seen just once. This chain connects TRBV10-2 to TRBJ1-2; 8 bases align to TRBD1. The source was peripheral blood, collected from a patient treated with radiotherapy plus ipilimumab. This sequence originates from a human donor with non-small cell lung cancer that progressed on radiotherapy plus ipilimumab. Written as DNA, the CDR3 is TGCGCCAGCAGTGATACCCTGACAGGGGTCTCGTTTAACTATGGCTACACCTTC. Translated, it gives CASSDTLTGVSFNYGYTF.